This TCR beta chain was captured by sequencing in a study of shared clonotypes between healthy human individuals. Study-level results: Clonotype sharing levels among donors were expected to vary with sequencing depth.

V lost 4 bases to trimming and J lost 6 bases, with 22 bases between them. Germline V CDR1 and CDR2: SGHNT, YYREEE (reference sequence). CDR3 length equals 16 residues. Deep was the level used in running the assay. Sequencing used immunoSEQ multiplex PCR; TCRdb keeps in-frame clones, though not all of them. The sample has about half a million clones, 81% seen once. This clone was observed a handful of times. Its specificity is unknown. Only Caucasian adults living in Nashville, Tennessee served as donors. This clonotype was obtained from a woman aged 35 to 49 in good health. Some clones in this sample may be carry-over from other donors' samples. This chain joins TRBV5-4 and TRBJ1-2, with a possible D match to TRBD1 (5 bases). The sequenced material came from PBMCs. This CDR3 is CASSPWDQGRKDGYTF. CDR3 nucleotides: TGTGCCAGCAGCCCGTGGGACCAGGGTAGGAAGGATGGCTACACCTTC.